The clone carrying this T cell receptor beta chain was observed once. Clones were read by immunoSEQ multiplex PCR, and TCRdb kept only the in-frame ones, dropping some. The sample consists of roughly 390,000 clones, around 87% of them appearing once. Germline V gene sequence: CDR1 LNHDA, CDR2 SQIVND (reference sequence). CDR3 length equals 15 residues. The V and J ends lost 5 bases and 1 base, in that order; junction bases with no gene match: 4. This sample is part of a study of blood T cell repertoires in COVID-19. Turning to the study itself: Nucleic acid was either cDNA or gDNA, and it came from T cells, B-cell-depleted T cells, or PBMCs.

This receptor was taken from a woman in her twenties or thirties with COVID-19, enrolled during active disease. This sequence joins TRBV19 and TRBJ1-1; 10 bases agree with TRBD1. Sequencing used peripheral blood. The CDR3, as DNA: TGTGCCAGTAGTCCCGGGACAGGGGCGAACACTGAAGCTTTCTTT. Translated, it gives CASSPGTGANTEAFF.